This T cell receptor (beta chain) was observed in a study of CD8 T cells in ankylosing spondylitis (dated by TCRdb to about 2017). The study in broad terms: T cell receptor beta repertoires were profiled in healthy donors and ankylosing spondylitis patients so that disease-linked TCR variants could be found. The full study cohort comprised 25 ankylosing spondylitis patients and roughly 110 healthy donors. Peripheral blood samples were taken, and synovial fluid was additionally collected from ankylosing spondylitis patients. What the study reported, not specific to this receptor: In peripheral blood, the disease-linked clones were found at relatively low frequencies and had a CD8+ phenotype. According to the report, matched synovial fluid samples from ankylosing spondylitis patients were significantly enriched for the disease-linked clones. Blood from ankylosing spondylitis patients appeared to be characterized by a TCR beta motif made up of several highly homologous amino acid variants. Some TCR beta motif variants had previously been reported in synovial fluid and blood of reactive arthritis patients, which suggested common disease-initiation mechanisms.

From its cysteine to its phenylalanine, the CDR3 spans 15 amino acids. The entry retains the CDR3 DNA only, 45 bases that are in frame from base 1. The germline V gene gives CDR1 as SGDLS and CDR2 as YYNGEE. V loses 3 bases, J loses 7 bases, and the germline ends lie 17 bases apart. This clonotype was counted ten times or more. Its antigen is unknown. There are no base qualities to consult, and no much larger clone falls within one base. Sequencing was performed on an Illumina HiSeq 2500. Quantitative 5'-RACE with molecular barcodes was used to prepare TCR beta libraries. The study's processing was this. Disease-linked TCR variants were identified with a new computational method built on a probabilistic model of VDJ rearrangement. The public sequencing data were trimmed at Q25 with fastp and processed into clonotypes with MiXCR by TCRdb, which kept only in-frame beta chains. Each CDR3 protein gets just one entry, which takes the most common genes and DNA from the rows behind it. Clone size and V and J calls follow TCRdb, not the original study. The sample profile shows several thousand distinct CDR3 sequences; around 1.9% of them were found once. The ten top clones hold about half of the sample.

The sequenced sample consisted of blood, either unsorted or a sorted T cell fraction (not recorded which). This chain joins TRBV9 to TRBJ2-1; a weak D assignment points to TRBD2 (6 bases agree). This receptor was obtained from a male donor with ankylosing spondylitis or in good health (not recorded which). In nucleotide form, the sequence is TGTGCCAGCAGCGGGCGACTAGAGGGGTTGAATGAGCAGTTCTTC. It translates as CASSGRLEGLNEQFF.